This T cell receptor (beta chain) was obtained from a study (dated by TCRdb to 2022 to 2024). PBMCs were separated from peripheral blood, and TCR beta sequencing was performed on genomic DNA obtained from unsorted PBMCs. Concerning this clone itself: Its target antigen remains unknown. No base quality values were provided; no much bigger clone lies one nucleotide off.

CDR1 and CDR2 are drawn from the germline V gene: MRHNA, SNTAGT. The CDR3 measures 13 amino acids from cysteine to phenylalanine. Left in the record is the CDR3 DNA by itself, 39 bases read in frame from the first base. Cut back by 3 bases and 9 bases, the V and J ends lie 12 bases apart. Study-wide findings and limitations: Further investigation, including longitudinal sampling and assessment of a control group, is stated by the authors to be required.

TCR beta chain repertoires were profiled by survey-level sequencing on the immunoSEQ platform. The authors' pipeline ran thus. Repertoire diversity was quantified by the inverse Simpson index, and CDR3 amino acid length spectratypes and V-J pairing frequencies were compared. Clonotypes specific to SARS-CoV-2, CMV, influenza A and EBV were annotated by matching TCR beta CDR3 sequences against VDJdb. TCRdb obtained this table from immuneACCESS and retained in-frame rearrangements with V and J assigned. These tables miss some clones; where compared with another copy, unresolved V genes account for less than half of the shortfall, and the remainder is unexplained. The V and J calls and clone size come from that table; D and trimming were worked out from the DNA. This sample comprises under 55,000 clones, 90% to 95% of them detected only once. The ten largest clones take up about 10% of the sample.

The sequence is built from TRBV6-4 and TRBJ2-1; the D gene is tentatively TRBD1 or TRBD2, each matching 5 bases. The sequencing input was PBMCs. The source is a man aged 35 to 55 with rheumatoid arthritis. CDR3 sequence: CASSELGGGEQFF. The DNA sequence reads TGTGCCAGCAGTGAGCTTGGGGGTGGTGAGCAGTTCTTC.